The clone carrying this TCR beta chain was observed a single time. This specimen belongs to a study of T cell changes during pregnancy in multiple sclerosis. This CDR3 region has 15 residues. The germline V gene encodes CDR1 SGHRS and CDR2 YFSETQ. V lost 1 base to trimming and J lost 2 bases, with 11 bases between them. The data were produced by immunoSEQ multiplex PCR, yet TCRdb's version contains in-frame clones alone and is incomplete. The table includes around 48,000 clones, around 94% detected once. The sequenced sample was CD4+ T cells from peripheral blood mononuclear cells, obtained in the third trimester of pregnancy. The chain joins TRBV5-1 to TRBJ2-3; tentatively, D is TRBD1 (5 bases). This receptor was identified in a female donor with multiple sclerosis, enrolled in a pregnancy study. CDR3 loop: CASSLQGFVTDTQYF. CDR3 coding DNA: TGCGCCAGCAGCTTGCAGGGATTTGTCACAGATACGCAGTATTTT.